Detailed here is one TCR beta chain. Its antigen is not known. The protocol was immunoSEQ multiplex PCR, while the TCRdb copy is restricted to in-frame clones and leaves out a portion. The sample contains 55,000 or so clones, 90% to 95% of which appear only once. Regarding time point: week 11, during vaccination. Vaccinated patients received 300 ug of mutant IDH1 20-mer peptide per dose, with topical imiquimod. This specimen comes from a study of a mutant IDH1 vaccine in newly diagnosed glioma. Whole-study context: Beginning 4-6 weeks after radiotherapy alone, or with temozolomide cycles, vaccination took place. Patients arrived already treated with radiotherapy, temozolomide, or both, most having had both.

Here the sequenced sample was PBMCs, taken from a glioma patient whose treatment included an IDH1 peptide vaccine. This TCR came from a man aged 50 to 59 with glioma.

CDR3 sequence reads: CASSEFKGSETQYF. The DNA for the CDR3 is TGTGCCAGCAGTGAATTCAAGGGTTCGGAGACCCAGTACTTC. The chain has TRBV25-1 and TRBJ2-5; no reliable D call. The CDR3 is made up of 14 amino acids. Germline V gives CDR1 MGHDK, CDR2 SYGVNS. Deletions cut 1 base from V and 5 bases from J, with 11 bases between.